The rows below give T cell receptor beta chains drawn from one sample of a study of T cells in Graves' hyperthyroidism and ophthalmopathy. TCRdb ran MiXCR on the multiplex PCR reads and lists one entry per CDR3 protein. The data contain fewer than 700,000 distinct CDR3 sequences, 17% of them singletons. The source material was blood. The receptors come from a woman between 18 and 30 years old with Graves' ophthalmopathy. Each CDR3 is given with its conserved first and last residue. Fields, in order: CDR3 protein, CDR3 DNA, J gene, V gene, clone size, D gene. A D gene is named only where the DNA matches it firmly. Size is stated for part of the rows, as once, few or many counts, or as a class when the clone is expanded.

CASGLAGTGRDNEQFF	TGTGCTAGTGGTTTGGCTGGGACAGGGAGAGACAATGAGCAGTTCTTC	TRBJ2-1	TRBV12-5	many	TRBD1
CSARSASGAYETQYF	TGCAGTGCTAGATCGGCTAGCGGGGCATATGAGACCCAGTACTTC	TRBJ2-5	TRBV20-1	many	TRBD2
CAWSSGTGSSYNEQFF	TGTGCCTGGAGTTCAGGGACAGGTAGCTCCTACAATGAGCAGTTCTTC	TRBJ2-1	TRBV30	many	TRBD1
CASSLPGTGATDTQYF	TGTGCCAGCAGTTTACCCGGGACAGGGGCCACAGATACGCAGTATTTT	TRBJ2-3	TRBV27	few	TRBD1
CASSSLTGAYNEQFF	TGTGCCAGCAGCTCCCTGACGGGAGCGTACAATGAGCAGTTCTTC	TRBJ2-1	TRBV11-2	many	.
CASKGNFNSPLHF	TGTGCCAGCAAGGGCAATTTTAATTCACCCCTCCACTTT	TRBJ1-6	TRBV27	many	.
CASRRENTGELFF	TGTGCCAGCCGAAGAGAGAACACCGGGGAGCTGTTTTTT	TRBJ2-2	TRBV2	many	.
CAMGEGGLPSEDTQYF	TGTGCCATGGGAGAAGGTGGACTACCATCGGAGGATACGCAGTATTTT	TRBJ2-3	TRBV10-3	once	.
CASRGSTGELFF	TGCGCCAGCAGGGGCTCGACCGGGGAGCTGTTTTTT	TRBJ2-2	TRBV5-1	many	.
CASNSRQGATNEKLFF	TGTGCCAGCAATTCAAGACAGGGGGCAACTAATGAAAAACTGTTTTTT	TRBJ1-4	TRBV12-3/TRBV12-4	many	TRBD1
CATLSSFSYNEQFF	TGTGCCACCCTTAGCAGTTTCTCCTACAATGAGCAGTTCTTC	TRBJ2-1	TRBV6-2/TRBV6-3	.	.
CASSYGRGQPQHF	TGTGCCAGCAGTTACGGCCGCGGTCAGCCCCAGCATTTT	TRBJ1-5	TRBV6-2/TRBV6-3	.	.
CASSSQGSTDTQYF	TGTGCCAGCAGCTCCCAGGGTAGCACAGATACGCAGTATTTT	TRBJ2-3	TRBV7-9	many	.
CASSPQLAGGLNEQFF	TGTGCCAGCAGCCCACAACTAGCGGGAGGGCTTAATGAGCAGTTCTTC	TRBJ2-1	TRBV13	many	TRBD2
CSARSKTEAFF	TGCAGTGCTAGATCGAAGACTGAAGCTTTCTTT	TRBJ1-1	TRBV20-1	many	.
CASRKGPGGNSPLHF	TGTGCCAGCAGAAAGGGGCCAGGGGGGAATTCACCCCTCCACTTT	TRBJ1-6	TRBV27	many	TRBD1
CASGLVIRGGNYGYTF	TGTGCTAGTGGTTTGGTGATTAGGGGGGGAAACTATGGCTACACCTTC	TRBJ1-2	TRBV12-5	few	.
CAWSTGLAHHTQYF	TGTGCCTGGAGTACAGGACTAGCTCATCATACGCAGTATTTT	TRBJ2-3	TRBV30	.	TRBD2
CASLTGYGTEAFF	TGTGCCAGCCTGACAGGGTATGGCACTGAAGCTTTCTTT	TRBJ1-1	TRBV2	.	TRBD1
CASGKPLRRAATDTQYF	TGTGCCAGCGGAAAGCCACTTCGGCGGGCCGCTACAGATACGCAGTATTTT	TRBJ2-3	TRBV6-2/TRBV6-3	many	.
CAWRLRDGGYGYTF	TGTGCCTGGAGACTCAGGGATGGTGGCTATGGCTACACCTTC	TRBJ1-2	TRBV30	many	.
CASSPNRQGDGYTF	TGTGCCAGCTCACCAAACCGACAGGGGGATGGCTACACCTTC	TRBJ1-2	TRBV18	many	TRBD1
CASSLDRETYEQYF	TGTGCCAGCAGTTTAGACAGGGAGACCTACGAGCAGTACTTC	TRBJ2-7	TRBV28	many	TRBD1
CATSDLTSGDTGELFF	TGTGCCACCAGTGATTTGACTAGCGGGGACACCGGGGAGCTGTTTTTT	TRBJ2-2	TRBV24-1	many	TRBD2
CASSLNLQKKVGYTF	TGTGCCAGCAGCCTCAACTTACAGAAAAAGGTTGGCTACACCTTC	TRBJ1-2	TRBV7-2	many	.
CASSLAGGDQDEQFF	TGTGCCAGCAGTTTAGCGGGGGGAGACCAGGATGAGCAGTTCTTC	TRBJ2-1	TRBV27	few	TRBD2
CSASRRGSTDTQYF	TGCAGTGCTAGCCGGCGGGGCAGCACAGATACGCAGTATTTT	TRBJ2-3	TRBV20-1	few	.
CASSQESLPRAGYKEAFF	TGTGCCAGCAGCCAAGAATCGCTACCCAGGGCAGGGTACAAGGAAGCTTTCTTT	TRBJ1-1	TRBV3-1	few	.
CAWSVPTGKANEQFF	TGTGCCTGGAGTGTACCCACAGGGAAGGCCAATGAGCAGTTCTTC	TRBJ2-1	TRBV30	many	.
CASSLCRDRGHWLTFF	TGTGCCAGCAGTTTATGCCGGGACAGGGGGCACTGGTTAACTTTCTTT	TRBJ1-1	TRBV28	few	TRBD1
CASSRIPRDSKQYF	TGCGCCAGCAGCCGAATCCCCCGGGACAGTAAGCAGTATTTT	TRBJ2-3	TRBV4-1	.	TRBD1
CASSLGGGLTLAKNIQYF	TGTGCCAGCAGCTTAGGGGGGGGGCTGACCCTAGCCAAAAACATTCAGTACTTC	TRBJ2-4	TRBV7-8	many	.
CASIFRGSSDTQYF	TGTGCCAGCATCTTTCGAGGGTCCTCAGATACGCAGTATTTT	TRBJ2-3	TRBV5-5	.	.
CSARAQGFNSPLHF	TGCAGTGCTAGAGCACAGGGATTTAATTCACCCCTCCACTTT	TRBJ1-6	TRBV20-1	.	.
CASSLGGTVYEQYF	TGCGCCAGCAGCTTGGGAGGGACAGTCTACGAGCAGTACTTC	TRBJ2-7	TRBV5-1	many	TRBD1
CASSPRLVGTQYF	TGTGCCAGCAGCCCCCGACTCGTCGGGACCCAGTACTTC	TRBJ2-5	TRBV13	many	.
CASSVGARGNYGYTF	TGTGCCAGCAGCGTAGGAGCCAGGGGGAACTATGGCTACACCTTC	TRBJ1-2	TRBV9	few	TRBD1
CASTILLGANTEAFF	TGTGCCAGCACCATTCTTTTGGGGGCGAACACTGAAGCTTTCTTT	TRBJ1-1	TRBV12-3/TRBV12-4	many	.
CASRSELAGGSSEQFF	TGTGCCAGCAGAAGCGAACTAGCGGGAGGGAGTAGTGAGCAGTTCTTC	TRBJ2-1	TRBV7-9	.	TRBD2
CSATEATGVVGNQPQHF	TGCAGTGCTACCGAGGCGACCGGCGTAGTGGGCAATCAGCCCCAGCATTTT	TRBJ1-5	TRBV20-1	many	.
CASTLRGTNSGIQYF	TGTGCCAGCACCCTGAGAGGGACAAACTCTGGCATTCAGTACTTC	TRBJ2-4	TRBV3-1	few	.
CASRYLGGNTEAFF	TGTGCCAGCAGGTATCTAGGGGGGAACACTGAAGCTTTCTTT	TRBJ1-1	TRBV3-1	many	.
CASSLRGEDTQYF	TGTGCCAGCAGCTTAAGAGGGGAAGATACGCAGTATTTT	TRBJ2-3	TRBV7-3	many	.
CASSEGALSNQPQHF	TGTGCCAGCAGTGAAGGGGCTCTCAGCAATCAGCCCCAGCATTTT	TRBJ1-5	TRBV2	many	.
CASSRLGTGELFF	TGTGCCAGCAGCCGACTAGGCACCGGGGAGCTGTTTTTT	TRBJ2-2	TRBV7-9	.	.
CASSFGTGGELFF	TGTGCCAGCAGTTTCGGGACGGGCGGGGAGCTGTTTTTT	TRBJ2-2	TRBV27	few	.
CASSFGRATNEKLFF	TGTGCCAGCAGCTTCGGCAGGGCTACTAATGAAAAACTGTTTTTT	TRBJ1-4	TRBV7-8	.	.
CASSLSGRRYEQYF	TGTGCCAGTAGTCTTAGCGGGAGGAGATACGAGCAGTACTTC	TRBJ2-7	TRBV19	.	TRBD2
CASSEGPSGRTDTQYF	TGCGCCAGCAGTGAGGGGCCTAGCGGCCGCACAGATACGCAGTATTTT	TRBJ2-3	TRBV10-2	.	TRBD2
CSASDRYEQYF	TGCAGTGCTAGTGACCGGTACGAGCAGTACTTC	TRBJ2-7	TRBV20-1	many	.